Below, one TCR beta chain is given with its context. Its antigen is unknown. The input lacks base qualities; no much larger clone sits a single base away. This entry is derived from a study of T-cell memory formation after mild COVID-19 (dated by TCRdb to about 2021). For context, the study as a whole: Most TCR sequence clusters were specific to one of the two donors. T-cell clones expanding and contracting after mild COVID-19 in a couple of donors were tracked by longitudinal TCRalpha and TCRbeta repertoire sequencing. The cohort comprised two young, previously healthy adult volunteers, one female and one male. Summary of the overall study and its limitations: The detection of some responding clones in pre-infection memory suggests that pre-existing cross-reactive memory T cells joined the SARS-CoV-2 response. Contracting CD4+ clones were found mainly in CM and EM memory subsets, while CD8+ clones were enriched in EMRA. Clones that contracted from day 15 to 85 showed balanced CD4/CD8 phenotypes, whereas a second wave of clones that expanded from day 15 to 37 leaned towards CD4+. Whether the second-wave clones peaking on day 37 were SARS-CoV-2 specific was not confirmed. The study covered only a couple of mild cases, and larger cohorts including severe cases with pre-infection samples were considered necessary.

Ficoll-Paque density gradient centrifugation was used to isolate PBMCs. Trimming takes 1 base from V and 2 bases from J, and the germline ends sit 19 bases apart. The CDR3 goes from the cysteine to the phenylalanine over 18 residues. Solely the CDR3 DNA is kept, with 54 bases framed from the first base. As encoded in the germline V gene, CDR1 is SGHTA while CDR2 is FQGNSA. The reads were generated on an Illumina NovaSeq 6000. cDNA libraries for TCRalpha and TCRbeta were prepared by 5'RACE using constant-segment primers, with sample barcodes and unique molecular identifiers added. RNA was extracted from every sample with Trizol reagent. Library amplification was performed in two PCR steps, and a second sample barcode and Illumina TruSeq adapters were introduced in the second step. Sequencing of libraries was performed on an Illumina NovaSeq with 2 x 150 bp paired-end reads. Processing in the source paper ran as follows. With migec v1.2.7, reads were demultiplexed and then collapsed into UMI-guided consensus sequences. Using mixcr v2.1.11, UMI consensuses were aligned to TRA and TRB V and J templates and then assembled into clonotypes. Clonotypes were classified as expanded or contracted when called significant by both edgeR and NoisET, with noise models trained on biological replicates. edgeR calls used a false discovery rate-adjusted p below 0.01 and a log2 fold-change threshold of 1. PCA with hierarchical clustering of max-normalized trajectories of the 1000 most abundant clonotypes was used as exploratory dynamics analysis. Each responding clone was given a CD4 or CD8 phenotype based on the CD4+ and CD8+ repertoires, which had been sequenced separately. TCRdb passed the public sequencing reads through fastp at Q25 and MiXCR, retaining productive beta sequences. For every CDR3 protein sequence, its rows merge into one entry that carries the most common genes and DNA. In this record, the V and J calls reflect TCRdb's handling and not the investigators' own analysis. This sample comprises 150,000 or so distinct CDR3 sequences, about 28% of them detected only once. The top ten clones comprise approximately 12% of the sample.

The sequence links TRBV7-2 to TRBJ2-3; 6 matching bases give a weak D call of TRBD2. Sequenced: PBMCs or a T cell subset sorted from them (not recorded which). The sequence came from an adult woman who had mild COVID-19 (a few samples of this study predate the infection). The sample titles of this study are shuffled in the database, so cell type and time point are left out; the donor was told from shared clones. CDR3 loop: CASSLEFRGLRTTDTQYF. DNA sequence: TGTGCCAGCAGCTTAGAATTCCGGGGACTCAGAACCACAGATACGCAGTATTTT.